This TCR beta chain appears in the sequencing data of a study of low-dose radiotherapy and immunotherapy resistance in tumors. Study as a whole: Daily, from cycle 1 day 1 and for four cycles, patients took oral aspirin 300 mg.

Time point of the sample: after trial treatment. Treatment given: LDRT plus nivolumab, ipilimumab, low-dose cyclophosphamide and aspirin (RACIN trial). TRAV- and TRBV-specific primers, spanning alpha and beta chains, primed first-strand cDNA. With a V-primer adapter and a constant-region primer, TCRs were amplified for about 20 PCR cycles. In vitro transcription served to amplify the isolated mRNA. TCRdb re-analysed the reads in MiXCR, keeping a single row per CDR3 protein. The sample has approximately 84,000 distinct CDR3 sequences; around a sixth are singletons. The V end was cut by 6 bases, the J end by 6 bases, with 14 bases between. The CDR3 extends over 13 amino acids. The germline gives CDR1 MNHEY, CDR2 SVGAGI.

This specimen consisted of PBMCs, obtained after low-dose radiotherapy plus immunotherapy. The TCR was taken from a male donor with prostate cancer. This chain uses TRBV6-5 with TRBJ1-1; a possible D gene is TRBD1 (5 bases). CDR3 bases: TGTGCCAGCAGGCTAGGGGTGGGGGCTGAAGCTTTCTTT. This encodes CASRLGVGAEAFF.